The 26 T cell receptor beta chains in this list originate from one sample, sequenced in a study of blood T cell repertoires in COVID-19. Some clones are missing from TCRdb's copy, which holds only in-frame ones; the method was immunoSEQ multiplex PCR. The sample consists of 20,000 or so clones, roughly 90% of them appearing once. Sequencing input: peripheral blood. These receptors came from a human donor in a cohort sampled during active COVID-19.

The CDR3 DNA reads TGCGCCAGCAGCTTGGTGGCTTACGAGCAGTACTTC. Protein product: CASSLVAYEQYF. V and J are TRBV5-1 and TRBJ2-7, with D hard to call. Germline CDR1 is SGHRS and CDR2 is YFSETQ. The CDR3 spans 12 residues. Trimming took off 0 bases at V and 4 bases at J, with 5 bases between the two ends.

This clone has only a few counts. The CDR3 region is CASSGSGQDPSYEQYF. CDR3 nucleotide sequence: TGTGCCAGCAGTGGAAGTGGACAGGACCCCTCCTACGAGCAGTACTTC. V is TRBV6-1 and J is TRBJ2-7; 7 bases fit TRBD1. Trimming took 4 bases from V and 0 from J; bases not matched to a gene: 9. Germline V gene lookup returns CDR1 MNHNS and CDR2 SASEGT. The CDR3 loop spans 16 amino acids.

The CDR3 loop reads CASSLAGAKQETQYF. CDR3 DNA sequence: TGCGCCAGCAGCCTAGCGGGGGCAAAACAAGAGACCCAGTACTTC. V and J are TRBV5-1 and TRBJ2-5; TRBD2 matches 10 bases. The CDR3 length is 15 residues. Losses at the gene ends were 4 bases for V and 2 bases for J; bases not matched to a gene: 5. The germline CDR1 and CDR2 sequences are SGHRS and YFSETQ.

The chain recombines TRBV5-1 with TRBJ1-2, with a possible D match to TRBD1 (5 bases). Trimming removed 0 bases from V and 3 bases from J, with 12 bases in between. The CDR3 covers 15 residues. CDR1 is SGHRS and CDR2 is YFSETQ in the germline V gene. CDR3 nucleotide sequence: TGCGCCAGCAGCTTGGAAAGGGGTCGGGACTATGGCTACACCTTC. It encodes CASSLERGRDYGYTF.

The V gene is TRBV10-3, the J gene TRBJ1-5; 7 nucleotides line up with TRBD1. CDR1 is ENHRY and CDR2 is SYGVKD in the germline V gene. The CDR3 length is 13 residues. The ends lost 10 bases at V and 2 bases at J; junction bases unmatched: 5. The CDR3 DNA is TGTGCCAGTACAGGGGAGCGCAATCAGCCCCAGCATTTT. Protein sequence: CASTGERNQPQHF.

The chain uses TRBV6-6 and TRBJ2-7; 10 bases line up with TRBD1. Germline trimming cut 5 bases from V and 2 bases from J; bases unmatched to any gene: 6. CDR3 length: 15 residues. The germline V gene has CDR1 MNHNY and CDR2 SVGAGI (reference sequence). CDR3 sequence reads: CASSPRQGAAYEQYF. CDR3 coding DNA: TGTGCCAGCAGTCCAAGACAGGGGGCCGCCTACGAGCAGTACTTC.

In its sample, this clone was seen a few times. The J gene is TRBJ1-3, the V gene TRBV30; 7 bases fit TRBD1. J was trimmed by 2 bases and V by 7 bases; bases with no gene match: 5. There are 13 residues in the CDR3. Germline V lookup: CDR1 GTSNPN, CDR2 SVGIG (reference sequence). The CDR3 nucleotides read TGTGCCTTGCACAGGGGCGCTGGAAACACCATATATTTT. Residues: CALHRGAGNTIYF.

V gene TRBV25-1 combines with J gene TRBJ2-6, with a weak D call TRBD1 (5 bases). Germline values: CDR1 MGHDK, CDR2 SYGVNS. There are 17 residues in the CDR3. Trimming took 2 bases from V and 0 from J, leaving 11 bases between them. The CDR3 nucleotides read TGTGCCAGCAGTGAAAGGGGCAGGACCTCTGGGGCCAACGTCCTGACTTTC. Translated: CASSERGRTSGANVLTF.

This clone was counted between two and nine times. The chain employs TRBV18 and TRBJ1-4; D is perhaps TRBD1 (5 bases). CDR3 length equals 13 residues. The V end was cut by 4 bases, the J end by 5 bases, with 8 bases between. Germline V CDR1 and CDR2: KGHSH, LQKENI. The CDR3 reads CASSQGRNEKLFF. CDR3 nucleotides: TGTGCCAGCTCACAGGGGCGCAATGAAAAACTGTTTTTT.

The chain employs TRBV3-1 (or the pseudogene TRBV3-2) and TRBJ1-1; possibly TRBD1 for D (5 bases). Germline CDR1 is LGHDT and CDR2 is YNNKEL (reference sequence). Trimming pared 1 base from V and 2 bases from J, leaving 8 bases between. The CDR3 is 14 residues long. The CDR3 DNA sequence: TGTGCCAGCAGCCAAGGACAGATAAACACTGAAGCTTTCTTT. This translates into CASSQGQINTEAFF.

The chain combines TRBV4-1 with TRBJ2-7, with D possibly TRBD2 on 5 matching bases. The CDR3 sequence is 13 residues long. The germline gives CDR1 MGHRA, CDR2 YSYEKL. Trimming shortened V by 0 bases and J by 8 bases, and 11 bases separated the two germline ends. This CDR3 is CASSQERENQQYF. The CDR3, as DNA: TGCGCCAGCAGCCAAGAACGGGAAAATCAGCAGTACTTC.

The chain uses TRBV4-1 and TRBJ1-2; D is uncertain. This CDR3 is built from 14 residues. Germline loops: CDR1 MGHRA, CDR2 YSYEKL. V lost 7 bases to trimming and J lost 7 bases, with 19 bases between them. The CDR3 DNA reads as TGCGCCAGCACCACTGGAGGGAGGGTGAGTGGCTACACCTTC. It specifies CASTTGGRVSGYTF.

The chain links TRBV18 to TRBJ1-1; D not certain. CDR1 and CDR2 from the germline V gene are KGHSH and LQKENI. Trimming removed 3 bases from V and 7 bases from J, with 12 bases in between. The CDR3 has 13 residues. CDR3 bases: TGTGCCAGCTCACCTTCGCCGGCAGGTGAAGCTTTCTTT. Its translation is CASSPSPAGEAFF.

The chain joins TRBV6-5 to TRBJ2-5; D might be TRBD2 (6 bases). Trimming left V 3 bases short and J 3 bases short, with 11 bases between. The CDR3 length is 14 residues. Germline CDR1 and CDR2: MNHEY and SVGAGI. CDR3 nucleotide sequence: TGTGCCAGCAGTTATGCGGGGCCCAAAGAGACCCAGTACTTC. It specifies CASSYAGPKETQYF.

The chain uses TRBV3-1 (or the pseudogene TRBV3-2) and TRBJ1-3; D is possibly TRBD1 (5 bases). Germline values: CDR1 LGHDT, CDR2 YNNKEL (reference sequence). The CDR3 has 14 amino acids. V was pared by 1 base and J by 4 bases, with 8 bases between. The CDR3 loop is CASSQGQHGNTIYF. The CDR3 nucleotides are TGTGCCAGCAGCCAAGGACAGCACGGAAACACCATATATTTT.

The CDR3 loop reads CASTPTGGNVEKLFF. CDR3 nucleotides: TGCGCCAGCACCCCGACAGGGGGCAACGTAGAAAAACTGTTTTTT. The V gene is TRBV5-1, the J gene TRBJ1-4; 10 bases line up with TRBD1. CDR3 length equals 15 residues. From germline, CDR1 is SGHRS and CDR2 YFSETQ. V shed 6 bases and J 8 bases; nucleotides not matched to a gene: 10. The variable domain in full, with the rest retrieved from reference TRBV5-1 and TRBJ1-4, is KAGVTQTPRYLIKTRGQQVTLSCSPISGHRSVSWYQQTPGQGLQFLFEYFSETQRNKGNFPGRFSGRQFSNSRSEMNVSTLELGDSALYLCASTPTGGNVEKLFFGSGTQLSVL.

V is TRBV30 and J is TRBJ1-1; D perhaps matches TRBD1 (5 bases). This CDR3 has 14 amino acids. Trimming left V 3 bases short and J 0 bases short, with 11 bases between. The germline gives CDR1 GTSNPN, CDR2 SVGIG (reference sequence). The CDR3 reads CAWSATGVNTEAFF. The CDR3 nucleotides read TGTGCCTGGAGCGCCACGGGGGTGAACACTGAAGCTTTCTTT.

The V call is TRBV3-1 (or the pseudogene TRBV3-2), the J call TRBJ2-1; TRBD1 agrees at 7 bases. Germline V lookup: CDR1 LGHDT, CDR2 YNNKEL (reference sequence). This CDR3 contains 16 residues. The V gene end was trimmed by 1 base and the J gene end by 1 base; junction bases not matched to a gene: 4. CDR3 sequence: CASSQVGTASYNEQFF. The DNA of the CDR3 is TGTGCCAGCAGCCAAGTTGGGACAGCATCCTACAATGAGCAGTTCTTC.

The chain recombines TRBV6-1 with TRBJ1-2; D call uncertain. Germline CDR1 is MNHNS and CDR2 is SASEGT. Trimming stripped 3 bases from V and 2 bases from J, with 16 bases between. The CDR3 covers 16 residues. The chain's CDR3 is CASSDPGWVLNYGYTF. The CDR3 nucleotides read TGTGCCAGCAGTGATCCGGGTTGGGTACTCAACTATGGCTACACCTTC.

V is TRBV11-2 and J is TRBJ2-5; 7 bases fit TRBD1. Losses at the gene ends were 1 base for V and 3 bases for J; bases not matched to a gene: 5. This CDR3 has 15 residues. CDR1 SGHAT and CDR2 FQNNGV come from the germline V gene. CDR3 DNA sequence: TGTGCCAGCAGCTTAGTGGGGACAGTTGAAGAGACCCAGTACTTC. Protein sequence: CASSLVGTVEETQYF.

This sequence joins TRBV15 and TRBJ2-7; D is perhaps TRBD1 (6 bases). V lost 4 bases and J 9 bases, leaving 31 bases between the germline ends. The germline V gene has CDR1 LNHNV and CDR2 YYDKDF (reference sequence). The CDR3 extends over 18 amino acids. The CDR3, as DNA: TGTGCCACCAGCAAAGGGGGTTTTGGTGCCGAATCGTATCGCGGGCAGTACTTC. Translation: CATSKGGFGAESYRGQYF.

This clone was seen a single time. The V gene is TRBV6-1, the J gene TRBJ2-5; D is perhaps TRBD1 (6 bases). The CDR3 runs to 16 residues. Germline assignment: CDR1 MNHNS and CDR2 SASEGT. The V end was cut by 2 bases, the J end by 1 base, with 14 bases between. As DNA, the CDR3 is TGTGCCAGCAGTGAATCATGGGACAATAGCCAAGAGACCCAGTACTTC. Translating gives CASSESWDNSQETQYF.

This sequence joins TRBV7-9 and TRBJ2-5; 8 positions match TRBD2. Losses at the gene ends were 3 bases for V and 4 bases for J; bases not matched to a gene: 16. The CDR3 contains 18 residues. CDR1 is SEHNR and CDR2 is FQNEAQ in the germline V gene (reference sequence). The CDR3 sequence: CASSLPLTRGTSGETQYF. The CDR3, as DNA: TGTGCCAGCAGCTTGCCCCTAACGAGGGGAACTAGCGGAGAGACCCAGTACTTC.

This CDR3 reads CASSLGSGNTDTQYF. The CDR3 DNA reads as TGTGCCAGCAGCCTGGGGTCGGGGAACACAGATACGCAGTATTTT. J is TRBJ2-3 and V is TRBV5-4; the D gene is possibly TRBD2 (5 bases). The CDR3 loop spans 15 amino acids. Looked up from germline, CDR1 is SGHNT and CDR2 is YYREEE (reference sequence). V dropped 4 bases and J dropped 2 bases, with 14 bases sitting between them.

The chain is built from TRBV12-1 and TRBJ1-6. TRBV12-1 counts as a pseudogene. CDR3 length: 14 residues. The CDR3 loop is CASSFGQEDSPLHF. CDR3 in DNA: TGTGCCAGCAGCTTTGGGCAGGAGGATTCACCCCTCCACTTT.

V and J are TRBV6-5 and TRBJ2-3; 11 bases are shared with TRBD2. The CDR3 consists of 14 residues. The V gene end was trimmed by 7 bases and the J gene end by 3 bases; junction bases not matched to a gene: 3. Germline loops: CDR1 MNHEY, CDR2 SVGAGI. In nucleotides, the CDR3 is TGTGCCAGCAATCTAGCGGGGGGTACAGATACGCAGTATTTT. Protein: CASNLAGGTDTQYF.